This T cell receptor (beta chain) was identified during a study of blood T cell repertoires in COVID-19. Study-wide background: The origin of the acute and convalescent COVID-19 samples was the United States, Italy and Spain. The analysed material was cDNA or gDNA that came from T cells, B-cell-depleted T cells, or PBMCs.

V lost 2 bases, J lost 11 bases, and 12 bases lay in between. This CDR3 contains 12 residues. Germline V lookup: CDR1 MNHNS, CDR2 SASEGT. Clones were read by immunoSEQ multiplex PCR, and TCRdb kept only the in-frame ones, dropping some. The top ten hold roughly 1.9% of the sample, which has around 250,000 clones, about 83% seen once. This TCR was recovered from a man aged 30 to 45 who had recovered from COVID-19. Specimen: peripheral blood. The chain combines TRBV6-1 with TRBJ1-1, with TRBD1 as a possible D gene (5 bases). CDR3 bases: TGTGCCAGCAGTGAACAAGCCAGGGTGGCTTTCTTT. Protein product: CASSEQARVAFF.